Listed below are T cell receptor beta chains from one sample, sequenced in a study of CD8 T cells in ankylosing spondylitis. MiXCR, applied by TCRdb to the 5' RACE reads, yields one record per CDR3 protein. Counted here are hundreds of thousands of distinct CDR3 sequences, about 11% occurring once; the ten biggest clones make up less than 0.65%. Specimen: blood, either unsorted or a sorted T cell fraction (not recorded which). Receptors were obtained from a male donor with ankylosing spondylitis. Both conserved end residues are part of each CDR3. The D gene is left open where the match is weak. A clone size is listed for some rows: how often the clone was seen (once, few, many), or a class if it is expanded.

J gene	V gene	clone size	D gene	CDR3 DNA	CDR3 protein
TRBJ2-5	TRBV5-1	many	.	TGCGCCAGCAGCCCATCGGACCCTAGGGTGCGTGGGACCCAGTACTTC	CASSPSDPRVRGTQYF
TRBJ2-7	TRBV20-1	few	.	TGCAGTGCTAGTAAGGATACCTACGAGCAGTACTTC	CSASKDTYEQYF
TRBJ1-1	TRBV6-1	.	.	TGTGCCAGCAGTGCAATGGGGACTGAAGCTTTCTTT	CASSAMGTEAFF
TRBJ2-1	TRBV20-1	many	TRBD2	TGCAGTGCTGGGATCCCGGGAGGTGAGCAGTTCTTC	CSAGIPGGEQFF
TRBJ1-1	TRBV20-1	many	TRBD1	TGCAGTGCTAGAGGGACCGGGACAGCTCGTTCCACTGAAGCTTTCTTT	CSARGTGTARSTEAFF
TRBJ2-1	TRBV25-1	.	.	TGTGCCAGCAGTGAATCGAGGTTCCCTGACAATGAGCAGTTCTTC	CASSESRFPDNEQFF
TRBJ2-4	TRBV20-1	few	.	TGCAGTGCTGGCGATAGCGGAAAAAACATTCAGTACTTC	CSAGDSGKNIQYF
TRBJ2-7	TRBV11-1	.	.	TGTGCCAGCAGCCCCCGACTAGGCTACGAGCAGTACTTC	CASSPRLGYEQYF
TRBJ1-2	TRBV7-2	many	TRBD1	TGTGCCAGCAGCTCGCGAGACAGGGTTTATGGCTACACCTTC	CASSSRDRVYGYTF
TRBJ2-1	TRBV11-2	few	.	TGTGCCAGCAGCTTAGCGTTCCGGGACTCCGCAGGGGTCTTC	CASSLAFRDSAGVF
TRBJ1-2	TRBV10-3	few	.	TGTGCCATCAGCCCCCCCAGTGTGAACTATGGCTACACCTTC	CAISPPSVNYGYTF
TRBJ2-1	TRBV20-1	many	.	TGCAGTGTACAGTCCTCCTACAATGAGCAGTTCTTC	CSVQSSYNEQFF
TRBJ2-5	TRBV5-1	few	.	TGCGCCAGCAGCTTTTCAAAGGGGAACGAAGAGACCCAGTACTTC	CASSFSKGNEETQYF
TRBJ2-1	TRBV6-6	few	.	TGTGCCAGCTTGATGGCAGGGGTGAATGAGCAGTTCTTC	CASLMAGVNEQFF
TRBJ1-1	TRBV5-5	many	.	TGTGCCAGCAGCTTTGGGACACAGAACACTGAAGCTTTCTTT	CASSFGTQNTEAFF
TRBJ2-7	TRBV29-1	many	TRBD2	TGCAGCGTACGGCGAGGGCTAGGGGAGGGTTACGAGCAGTACTTC	CSVRRGLGEGYEQYF
TRBJ2-3	TRBV4-3	.	.	TGCGCCAGCAGCCAAGACGGAACCACAGATACGCAGTATTTT	CASSQDGTTDTQYF
TRBJ1-4	TRBV10-3	.	TRBD1	TGTGCCTCCAACCCGGGACAGGGGGTTCCGAAACTGTTTTTT	CASNPGQGVPKLFF
TRBJ2-1	TRBV20-1	many	.	TGCAGTGCTACGACTAGCTCCTACAATGAGCAGTTCTTC	CSATTSSYNEQFF
TRBJ2-5	TRBV20-1	few	TRBD1	TGCAGTGCTACCGGGACAGGGAGTCAAGAGACCCAGTACTTC	CSATGTGSQETQYF
TRBJ2-3	TRBV5-6	few	.	TGTGCCAGCAGCAGACAGGGAGGATCAGATACGCAGTATTTT	CASSRQGGSDTQYF
TRBJ1-1	TRBV29-1	many	TRBD1	TGCAGCGTTGAGAGACAGGGGAACACTGAAGCTTTCTTT	CSVERQGNTEAFF
TRBJ2-2	TRBV7-6	.	.	TGTGCCAGCTTGCGGGGGAACACCGGGGAGCTGTTTTTT	CASLRGNTGELFF
TRBJ2-7	TRBV4-3	few	TRBD1	TGCGCCAGCAGCCGCCATACAGGGGGCGGGTCCTACGAGCAGTACTTC	CASSRHTGGGSYEQYF
TRBJ2-1	TRBV7-2	many	TRBD2	TGTGCCAGCAGCTTAGTCCCGCGGGGGAAACCCTACAATGAGCAGTTCTTC	CASSLVPRGKPYNEQFF
TRBJ2-5	TRBV4-1	.	TRBD2	TGCGCCAGCAGCCATGAATTAGCCGGGACTAGGGGTGGCCAAGAGACCCAGTACTTC	CASSHELAGTRGGQETQYF
TRBJ1-5	TRBV7-2	many	.	TGTGCCAGCAGCCCCGGGGACGGGAGTCAGCCCCAGCATTTT	CASSPGDGSQPQHF
TRBJ1-2	TRBV5-6	few	.	TGTGCCAGCAGCCTCCTATTCACAGCCTACTATGGCTACACCTTC	CASSLLFTAYYGYTF
TRBJ2-2	TRBV29-1	.	.	TGCAGCTGTTGTAAGGGGCAGGGGGGAACCGGGGAGCTGTTTTTT	CSCCKGQGGTGELFF
TRBJ2-3	TRBV4-3	.	.	TGCGCCAGCAGCCAAGAGACCGGGAGAGTCCCCACAGATACGCAGTATTTT	CASSQETGRVPTDTQYF
TRBJ1-1	TRBV7-2	many	.	TGTGCCAGCAGCTTCACGACGAACACTGAAGCTTTCTTT	CASSFTTNTEAFF
TRBJ2-2	TRBV5-1	few	.	TGCGCCAGCAGCTTGGCCCAACAGGGCGGCACCGGGGAGCTGTTTTTT	CASSLAQQGGTGELFF
TRBJ2-3	TRBV29-1	.	TRBD2	TGCAGCGCCCGCGCGACTAGCGGGAGCAAGCCCGCGCAGTATTTT	CSARATSGSKPAQYF
TRBJ1-1	TRBV12-3/TRBV12-4	few	.	TGTGCCAGCCGACAGCTTTTGAACACTGAAGCTTTCTTT	CASRQLLNTEAFF
TRBJ2-5	TRBV4-2	few	.	TGTGCCAGCAGCCAAGTTTCGAGGCCCCAAGAGACCCAGTACTTC	CASSQVSRPQETQYF
TRBJ2-1	TRBV10-3	.	.	TGTGCCATCAGTGTTGATAGCTCCTACAATGAGCAGTTCTTC	CAISVDSSYNEQFF
TRBJ2-4	TRBV18	many	.	TGTGCCAGCTCACAAAGGGGAGTAGACATTCAGTACTTC	CASSQRGVDIQYF
TRBJ1-1	TRBV4-3	few	.	TGCGCCAGCAGCCAAGAATCCCACAGGGAAAGAACTGAAGCTTTCTTT	CASSQESHRERTEAFF
TRBJ2-7	TRBV5-1	.	TRBD2	TGCGCCAGCAGCCCTGTAGCGGGGTTCCGCTACGAGCAGTACTTC	CASSPVAGFRYEQYF
TRBJ2-1	TRBV20-1	.	.	TGCAGTGCTTCACTAGCTCCGACACACTACAATGAGCAGTTCTTC	CSASLAPTHYNEQFF
TRBJ1-1	TRBV6-5	few	TRBD1	TGTGCCAGCAGTTCACCTTCCGGGACAGGGGTCGGTAAAGCTTTCTTT	CASSSPSGTGVGKAFF
TRBJ2-1	TRBV9	few	.	TGTGCCAGCAGGTCAGAGAACAATGAGCAGTTCTTC	CASRSENNEQFF
TRBJ2-7	TRBV4-3	few	TRBD2	TGCGCCAGCAGCCATGCGGGAGATTCCTACGAGCAGTACTTC	CASSHAGDSYEQYF